This T cell receptor beta chain was captured by sequencing in a study of blood T cell repertoires in COVID-19. Turning to the study itself: The United States, Italy and Spain supplied acute and convalescent COVID-19 samples. PBMCs, B-cell-depleted T cells, or T cells were the source of the cDNA or gDNA that made up the material.

Germline-derived CDR1 and CDR2 are SGHRS and YFSETQ. The CDR3 contains 15 residues. Trimming at V came to 3 bases and at J to 4 bases, leaving 2 bases not matched to a gene. Per the original data handling: Reference gene primer amplification gave nucleated cell count estimates. This table comes from immunoSEQ multiplex PCR, and its TCRdb copy is limited to in-frame clones, with some not included. V and J calls and clone size are as listed in that table; D and trimming were resolved from the DNA. Among 60,000 to 75,000 clones listed, around 83% were seen once. This sequence originates from a human donor in a cohort sampled during active COVID-19. The source material was peripheral blood. V and J are TRBV5-1 and TRBJ2-1; TRBD2 matches 12 bases. The CDR3 DNA sequence: TGCGCCAGCAGCTATCTAGCGGGGGGGTACAATGAGCAGTTCTTC. Translation gives CASSYLAGGYNEQFF.